The clone carrying this T cell receptor (beta chain) was seen only once. The data were taken from a study of CD8 T cells in Susac syndrome. The CDR3 covers 13 residues. The V end was cut by 4 bases, the J end by 3 bases, with 9 bases between. Germline assignment: CDR1 SNHLY and CDR2 FYNNEI. From blood CD8+ and CD4+ T cells, the TCR beta chain was sequenced. The authors negatively isolated CD8+ and CD4+ T cells and FACS-enriched TEMRA cells. With random hexamers, reverse transcription was performed on about 0.5 to 1 ug of RNA. An immunoSEQ multiplex PCR amplified TCR beta CDR3 over 54 Vbeta and 13 Jbeta. TCRdb used MiXCR to reprocess the immunoSEQ multiplex PCR reads, holding one entry per CDR3 protein. The sample contains around 170,000 distinct CDR3 sequences, about 91% of which appear only once.

V and J are TRBV2 and TRBJ1-1; D uncertain. Specimen: CD4+ T cells from PBMCs. This TCR derives from a human donor in good health. The CDR3 sequence is CASSVDPDTEAFF. DNA for the CDR3: TGTGCCAGCAGTGTTGATCCTGACACTGAAGCTTTCTTT. Full variable domain (rest looked up from reference TRBV2 and TRBJ1-1): EPEVTQTPSHQVTQMGQEVILRCVPISNHLYFYWYRQILGQKVEFLVSFYNNEISEKSEIFDDQFSVERPDGSNFTLKIRSTKLEDSAMYFCASSVDPDTEAFFGQGTRLTVV.